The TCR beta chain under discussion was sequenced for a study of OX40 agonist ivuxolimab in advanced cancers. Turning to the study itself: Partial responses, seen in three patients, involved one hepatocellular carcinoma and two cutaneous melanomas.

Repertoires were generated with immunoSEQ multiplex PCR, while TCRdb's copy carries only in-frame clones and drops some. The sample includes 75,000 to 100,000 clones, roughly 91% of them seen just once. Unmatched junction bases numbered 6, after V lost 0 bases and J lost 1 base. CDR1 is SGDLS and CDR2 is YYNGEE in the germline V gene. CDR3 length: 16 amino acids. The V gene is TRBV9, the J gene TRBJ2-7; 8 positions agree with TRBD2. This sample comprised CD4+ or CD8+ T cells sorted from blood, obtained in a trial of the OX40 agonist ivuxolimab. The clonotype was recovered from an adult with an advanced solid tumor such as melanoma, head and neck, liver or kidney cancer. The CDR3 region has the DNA TGTGCCAGCAGCGTAGATGCTAGCGGGTCTTCCTACGAGCAGTACTTC. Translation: CASSVDASGSSYEQYF.